The next 14 T cell receptor beta chains were all read from a single sample in a study of T-cell reconstitution after alpha-beta-depleted transplantation in children. Preparation of the TCRbeta library involved a method that used unique molecular identifiers. Using its own MiXCR run on the PCR reads, TCRdb lists one record per CDR3 protein. The profile shows 120,000 or so distinct CDR3 sequences, more than 20% of them singletons. This specimen was PBMCs, mostly from graft donor cells, taken 180 days after TCRalphabeta/CD19-depleted stem cell transplant. The receptors originated from a male patient between 2 and 10 years old who had a stem cell transplant for chronic granulomatous disease, so the T cells may come from the graft donor.

This clonotype occurred many times. The V gene is TRBV3-1, the J gene TRBJ1-6; a weak D match, TRBD1 (5 bases). The CDR3 is 13 amino acids. Germline V CDR1 and CDR2: LGHDT, YNNKEL (reference sequence). Between the trimmed V and J ends, which lost 4 bases and 7 bases, there was a span of 8 bases. The CDR3 sequence is CASSPGENSPLHF. Written as DNA, the CDR3 is TGTGCCAGCAGCCCGGGGGAGAATTCACCCCTCCACTTT.

Comments on this clonotype: A much more abundant neighbour one base away suggests this may be a read error. V is TRBV20-1 and J is TRBJ1-2; TRBD1 aligns across 7 bases. The CDR3 is 14 amino acids. CDR1 and CDR2 from the germline V gene are DFQATT and SNEGSKA (reference sequence). This CDR3 reads CSTRSPDRVGGYTF. CDR3 DNA: TGCAGTACTAGATCACCCGACAGGGTGGGAGGCTACACCTTC.

V is TRBV29-1 and J is TRBJ1-3; D may be TRBD1 (5 bases). The CDR3 covers 13 residues. CDR1 is SQVTM, CDR2 ANQGSEA, per germline. V was cut by 4 bases and J by 3 bases, with 10 bases left in between. The CDR3 DNA follows: TGCAGCGTTGGACAGTCCAATGGAAACACCATATATTTT. Protein sequence: CSVGQSNGNTIYF.

The gene calls are TRBV2 and TRBJ2-2, with 8 bases fitting TRBD1. This CDR3 contains 15 residues. After removal of 3 bases from V and 0 bases from J, the junction contained 0 bases not matched to a gene. CDR1 and CDR2 from the germline V gene are SNHLY and FYNNEI. This CDR3 is CASSEGQANTGELFF. The CDR3 DNA is TGTGCCAGCAGTGAGGGACAGGCGAACACCGGGGAGCTGTTTTTT.

This clonotype was counted a few times. The chain joins TRBV6-5 to TRBJ2-7; a weak D match, TRBD2 (7 bases). V lost 4 bases and J 7 bases, leaving 14 bases between the germline ends. CDR1 is MNHEY and CDR2 is SVGAGI in the germline V gene. There are 13 residues in the CDR3. The CDR3 sequence: CASSSGGLGEQYF. CDR3 nucleotides: TGTGCCAGCAGTTCCGGGGGGCTGGGTGAGCAGTACTTC.

The chain is built from TRBV7-9 and TRBJ2-7, with 12 bases identical to TRBD1. Germline V gene data show CDR1 as SEHNR and CDR2 as FQNEAQ (reference sequence). Trimming removed 5 bases from V and 5 bases from J; junction bases left unmatched: 7. The CDR3 has 15 residues. CDR3 nucleotide sequence: TGTGCCAGCAGCCCAAAGGGACAGGGGGCCGACGAGCAGTACTTC. It translates to CASSPKGQGADEQYF.

This clonotype was detected ten times or more. The chain links TRBV28 to TRBJ1-1; 9 nucleotides agree with TRBD1. Germline V gene sequence: CDR1 MDHEN, CDR2 SYDVKM. The CDR3 is 14 amino acids. J was trimmed by 8 bases and V by 6 bases; bases with no gene match: 10. This chain's CDR3 is CASSPTTGTGEAFF. CDR3 in DNA: TGTGCCAGCAGCCCTACCACCGGGACAGGGGAAGCTTTCTTT. Full variable domain (rest looked up from reference TRBV28 and TRBJ1-1): DVKVTQSSRYLVKRTGEKVFLECVQDMDHENMFWYRQDPGLGLRLIYFSYDVKMKEKGDIPEGYSVSREKKERFSLILESASTNQTSMYLCASSPTTGTGEAFFGQGTRLTVV.

This clonotype was picked up many times. The rearrangement uses TRBV7-3 and TRBJ2-1, with a weak D call TRBD1 (6 bases). The CDR3 extends over 15 amino acids. Germline V gene lookup returns CDR1 SGHTA and CDR2 FQGTGA. V was clipped by 5 bases and J by 3 bases, with 14 bases between them. The CDR3 protein is CASSTPGHLYNEQFF. The CDR3 nucleotides are TGTGCCAGCAGCACTCCGGGACATCTCTACAATGAGCAGTTCTTC.

This chain uses TRBV18 with TRBJ2-1, with D uncertain. V lost 4 bases to trimming and J lost 6 bases, with 7 bases between them. CDR1 KGHSH and CDR2 LQKENI come from the germline V gene. This CDR3 is 12 amino acids long. The CDR3 protein is CASSLRPNEQFF. In DNA form, the CDR3 reads TGTGCCAGCTCACTGAGGCCCAATGAGCAGTTCTTC.

The sample holds many counts of this clonotype. This sequence joins TRBV12-3 or TRBV12-4 and TRBJ2-3; 7 positions agree with TRBD2. The CDR3 has 16 amino acids. V gave up 3 bases and J gave up 4 bases; unmatched junction bases: 10. The CDR3 DNA sequence: TGTGCCAGCAGTTTGGGGCGGGGGAGCGTCGCAGATACGCAGTATTTT. It codes for CASSLGRGSVADTQYF.

The table lists this clonotype with many counts. V is TRBV27 and J is TRBJ2-1; possible D gene TRBD2, 5 bases. V lost 5 bases to trimming and J lost 5 bases, with 16 bases between them. The germline V gene has CDR1 MNHEY and CDR2 SMNVEV (reference sequence). This CDR3 has 15 amino acids. CDR3 sequence (DNA): TGTGCCAGCAGTCCCGGGATACGTGGGCACAATGAGCAGTTCTTC. Amino acid sequence: CASSPGIRGHNEQFF.

Only a few counts were recorded for this clonotype. CDR3 coding DNA: TGCACTAGCCCCCAGTCCGGGACAGGGGATAACGGTGAGCAGTTCTTC. This sequence encodes CTSPQSGTGDNGEQFF. J is TRBJ2-1 and V is TRBV20-1; 10 positions match TRBD1. The CDR3 is 16 amino acids. CDR1 is DFQATT, CDR2 SNEGSKA, per germline (reference sequence).

J is TRBJ2-7 and V is TRBV7-9; 8 nucleotides line up with TRBD1. This CDR3 has 15 residues. The junction had 6 bases not matched to a gene; V was cut back by 4 bases and J by 1 base. Germline V lookup: CDR1 SEHNR, CDR2 FQNEAQ (reference sequence). The CDR3 nucleotides read TGTGCCAGCAGCTCTACGGGACAGGTTTCCTACGAGCAGTACTTC. This gives the protein CASSSTGQVSYEQYF.

The chain recombines TRBV12-3 or TRBV12-4 with TRBJ2-7, with D unclear. The CDR3 loop spans 13 amino acids. Trimming cost V 2 bases and J 6 bases, with 11 bases left between them. The CDR3 spells CASSLRQPGEQYF. CDR3 coding DNA: TGTGCCAGCAGTTTAAGGCAGCCGGGCGAGCAGTACTTC.